The 18 T cell receptor beta chains below all came from one sample that was sequenced in a study of CD8 T cells in Susac syndrome. RNA in amounts of about 0.5 to 1 ug was reverse transcribed with random hexamers. One entry per CDR3 protein, called by TCRdb with MiXCR from the immunoSEQ multiplex PCR reads. The repertoire has hundreds of thousands of distinct CDR3 sequences, 93% of them found once; the top ten carry 0.055% to 0.075%. The sequencing sample was made of CD4+ T cells from PBMCs. The receptors shown here come from a human donor with multiple sclerosis.

This chain links TRBV30 with TRBJ2-5; 7 bases fit TRBD2. V gave up 1 base and J gave up 2 bases; unmatched junction bases: 7. The CDR3 covers 15 residues. In germline, CDR1 is GTSNPN, CDR2 SVGIG (reference sequence). This CDR3 is CAWSAAGASQETQYF. The DNA of the CDR3 is TGTGCCTGGAGTGCCGCGGGAGCGAGTCAAGAGACCCAGTACTTC.

The chain employs TRBV14 and TRBJ1-1; unclear D gene. The V end lost 4 bases, the J end lost 0 bases, and 15 bases lay between the germline ends. CDR3 length equals 16 residues. Germline V gives CDR1 SGHDN, CDR2 FVKESK. The CDR3 protein is CASSRRVGAMNTEAFF. DNA of the CDR3: TGTGCCAGCAGCCGAAGGGTGGGAGCGATGAACACTGAAGCTTTCTTT. Together with reference TRBV14 and TRBJ1-1, the CDR3 gives the full variable domain: EAGVTQFPSHSVIEKGQTVTLRCDPISGHDNLYWYRRVMGKEIKFLLHFVKESKQDESGMPNNRFLAERTGGTYSTLKVQPAELEDSGVYFCASSRRVGAMNTEAFFGQGTRLTVV.

The chain has TRBV7-7 and TRBJ2-2; the D gene could be TRBD1 or TRBD2 (5 bases each). The germline CDR1 and CDR2 sequences are SSHAT and FNYEAQ (reference sequence). This CDR3 comprises 16 residues. Between the trimmed V and J ends, which lost 10 bases and 6 bases, there was a span of 24 bases. DNA for the CDR3: TGTGCCACCCTGAGGGAACCGTTCAGGGTCCCCGGGGAGCTGTTTTTT. It specifies CATLREPFRVPGELFF.

This clonotype was seen once. The J gene is TRBJ2-7, the V gene TRBV13; 7 positions match TRBD2. The CDR3 has 15 residues. Trimming at V came to 5 bases and at J to 2 bases, leaving 9 bases not matched to a gene. Germline V gene data show CDR1 as PRHDT and CDR2 as FYEKMQ (reference sequence). CDR3: CASSAIWDYTYEQYF. For the CDR3, the DNA is TGTGCCAGCAGCGCCATATGGGACTACACCTACGAGCAGTACTTC.

V gene TRBV27 combines with J gene TRBJ2-7, with 10 bases lining up with TRBD1. From germline, CDR1 is MNHEY and CDR2 SMNVEV (reference sequence). V was pared by 8 bases and J by 6 bases, with 10 bases of the junction left unmatched. CDR3 size: 14 residues. CDR3 amino acids: CASGRGQGMVEQYF. In DNA form, the CDR3 reads TGTGCCAGCGGGAGGGGACAGGGGATGGTCGAGCAGTACTTC.

The chain joins TRBV20-1 to TRBJ1-1, with D hard to call. This CDR3 comprises 14 residues. The germline gives CDR1 DFQATT, CDR2 SNEGSKA (reference sequence). V lost 0 bases, J lost 3 bases, and 11 bases lay in between. The CDR3 nucleotides read TGCAGTGCTAGAGATTTTCGTGAGTACACTGAAGCTTTCTTT. It translates to CSARDFREYTEAFF.

The chain combines TRBV27 with TRBJ2-7; D possibly uses TRBD1 or TRBD2 (5 bases each). Trimming removed 5 bases from V and 7 bases from J, with 15 bases in between. The length of the CDR3 is 13 residues. The V gene's germline CDR1 is MNHEY and CDR2 SMNVEV (reference sequence). The CDR3 protein is CASSNRDGGEQYV. CDR3 bases: TGTGCCAGCAGTAACCGGGACGGCGGGGAGCAGTACGTC.

This chain connects TRBV29-1 to TRBJ2-5; 8 positions match TRBD1. Germline values: CDR1 SQVTM, CDR2 ANQGSEA. The CDR3 totals 14 residues. V was pared by 2 bases and J by 4 bases, with 6 bases of the junction left unmatched. The chain's CDR3 is CSVEFGTGLETQYF. The CDR3 coding sequence is TGCAGCGTTGAATTCGGGACAGGTTTAGAGACCCAGTACTTC.

The V call is TRBV27, the J call TRBJ2-7; D perhaps matches TRBD2 (6 bases). V lost 5 bases and J lost 0, with 8 bases in between. Germline loops: CDR1 MNHEY, CDR2 SMNVEV (reference sequence). The CDR3 loop spans 13 amino acids. The CDR3 spells CASSLGLSYEQYV. In nucleotides, the CDR3 is TGTGCCAGCAGTCTGGGACTCTCCTACGAGCAGTACGTC.

This rearrangement joins TRBV6-5 to TRBJ2-2; D gene uncertain. Germline assignment: CDR1 MNHEY and CDR2 SVGAGI. The CDR3 has 14 residues. Between the trimmed V and J ends, which lost 0 bases and 6 bases, there was a span of 8 bases. CDR3 residues: CASSYSKNPGELFF. The CDR3 nucleotides are TGTGCCAGCAGTTACTCGAAGAATCCCGGGGAGCTGTTTTTT.

The sample holds one count of this clonotype. The J gene is TRBJ2-5, the V gene TRBV20-1; D not certain. Germline-derived CDR1 and CDR2 are DFQATT and SNEGSKA (reference sequence). The V end was cut by 3 bases, the J end by 5 bases, with 13 bases between. This CDR3 has 13 residues. For the CDR3, the DNA is TGCAGTGCTAGTGCTGAGATTGAGGAGACCCAGTACTTC. Its protein is CSASAEIEETQYF.

The gene calls are TRBV5-6 and TRBJ2-7, with TRBD1 identical over 8 bases. In germline, CDR1 is SGHDT, CDR2 YYEEEE. Trimming took 4 bases from V and 4 from J; bases not matched to a gene: 7. The CDR3 is made up of 14 amino acids. The CDR3 bases are TGTGCCAGCAGCCTAGGACAGGGAGATTACGAGCAGTACGTC. This gives the protein CASSLGQGDYEQYV.

The chain recombines TRBV2 with TRBJ2-2; the D call may be TRBD1 or TRBD2 (5 bases each). This CDR3 region has 13 residues. The V gene lost 7 bases and the J gene lost 3 bases, with 9 bases spanning the gap. Germline CDR1 is SNHLY and CDR2 is FYNNEI. CDR3: CASKRGHTGELFF. CDR3 sequence (DNA): TGTGCCAGCAAACGGGGCCACACCGGGGAGCTGTTTTTT.

This clonotype has a single count. The chain links TRBV11-1 to TRBJ2-7, with D perhaps matching TRBD2 (5 bases). Deletions cut 5 bases from V and 2 bases from J, with 7 bases between. The CDR3 totals 12 residues. Germline V lookup: CDR1 SGHAT, CDR2 FQDESV (reference sequence). The CDR3 spells CASSPGTYEQYV. CDR3 nucleotides: TGTGCCAGCAGCCCCGGGACCTACGAGCAGTACGTC.

The V call is TRBV5-6, the J call TRBJ1-3, with unresolved D. The germline V gene encodes CDR1 SGHDT and CDR2 YYEEEE. V was cut by 2 bases and J by 4 bases, with 7 bases left in between. CDR3 length equals 13 residues. CDR3 sequence: CASSFRKGNTIYF. CDR3 DNA: TGTGCCAGCAGCTTCAGGAAGGGAAACACCATATATTTT.

A single count supports this clonotype. The chain employs TRBV3-1 and TRBJ2-2; no firm D call. Germline CDR1 reads LGHDT; CDR2 reads YNNKEL (reference sequence). The CDR3 consists of 16 residues. V lost 4 bases to trimming and J lost 3 bases, with 15 bases between them. The CDR3 region is CASSPNHAAYTGELFF. Here the CDR3 DNA reads TGTGCCAGCAGCCCAAACCACGCCGCATACACCGGGGAGCTGTTTTTT.

The chain uses TRBV10-1 and TRBJ1-6; D might be TRBD1 (6 bases). The germline gives CDR1 WNHNN, CDR2 SYGVQD (reference sequence). This CDR3 is 15 amino acids long. V was clipped by 6 bases and J by 6 bases, with 15 bases between them. The CDR3 DNA follows: TGCGCCAGCAGACCTCCGGGACAACTTAATTCACCCCTCCACTTT. The encoded protein is CASRPPGQLNSPLHF.

The chain has TRBV15 and TRBJ2-1; 9 bases fit TRBD2. Trimming took 0 bases from V and 15 from J; bases not matched to a gene: 6. The germline gives CDR1 LNHNV, CDR2 YYDKDF (reference sequence). This CDR3 has 13 residues. This CDR3 is CATSRDGREGGFF. As DNA, the CDR3 is TGTGCCACCAGCAGAGACGGGCGGGAGGGCGGGTTCTTC. The full variable domain, with the rest looked up from reference TRBV15 and TRBJ2-1, is DAMVIQNPRYQVTQFGKPVTLSCSQTLNHNVMYWYQQKSSQAPKLLFHYYDKDFNNEADTPDNFQSRRPNTSFCFLDIRSPGLGDTAMYLCATSRDGREGGFFGPGTRLTVL.